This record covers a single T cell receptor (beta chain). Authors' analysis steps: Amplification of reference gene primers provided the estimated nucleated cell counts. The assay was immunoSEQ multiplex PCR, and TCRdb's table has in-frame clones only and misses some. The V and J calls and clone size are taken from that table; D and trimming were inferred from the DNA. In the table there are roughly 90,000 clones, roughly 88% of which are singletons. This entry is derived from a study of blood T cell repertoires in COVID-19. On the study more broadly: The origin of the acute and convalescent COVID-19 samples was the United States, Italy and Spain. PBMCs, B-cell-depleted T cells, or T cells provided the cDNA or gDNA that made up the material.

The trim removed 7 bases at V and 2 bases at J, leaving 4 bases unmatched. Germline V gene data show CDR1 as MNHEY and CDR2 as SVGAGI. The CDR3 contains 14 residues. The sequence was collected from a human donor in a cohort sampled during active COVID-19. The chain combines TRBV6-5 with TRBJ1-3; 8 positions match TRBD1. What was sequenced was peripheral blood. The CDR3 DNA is TGTGCCAGCATTTCGGACAGGGCTGGAAACACCATATATTTT. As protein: CASISDRAGNTIYF.